This is a list of T cell receptor beta chains from one sample in a study of shared T cell receptors in the human thymus. Measured with immunoSEQ multiplex PCR; TCRdb has only the in-frame clones, and not every one. The sample includes 640,000 or so clones, 87% of them seen just once. The same specimen was also included in a second study, on human thymus T cells.

The sample consisted of thymocytes. The receptors originated from a boy under two years old with a congenital heart defect. Both conserved end residues are part of each CDR3. The D gene is left open where the match is weak. Expanded clones are given a class, and other clones once, few, many or no size at all.

>-|-|TRBV28|TRBJ2-7
TGTGCCAGCAGTCCTGCGGCGCTAGCGAGGGTAGAATCCTACGAGCAGTACTTC
CASSPAALARVESYEQYF
>-|-|TRBV6-5|TRBJ1-3
TGTGCCAGCAGTCGCCACTCCTCTGGAAACACCATATATTTT
CASSRHSSGNTIYF
>-|TRBD1|TRBV6-5|TRBJ1-5
TGTGCCAGCAGGGGTCGGGACAGCCTCAATCAGCCCCAGCATTTT
CASRGRDSLNQPQHF
>-|-|TRBV5-1|TRBJ1-5
TGCGCCAGCAGCTTGATAGGGGGTCAGCCCCAGCATTTT
CASSLIGGQPQHF
>-|TRBD1|TRBV19|TRBJ1-1
TGTGCCAGTAGTACCCGGACAGGGATGGCTGAAGCTTTCTTT
CASSTRTGMAEAFF
>-|-|TRBV27|TRBJ2-2
TGTGCCAGCAGTTTAAGTTCCAGGGTCGGGAGCACCGGGGAGCTGTTTTTT
CASSLSSRVGSTGELFF
>-|TRBD2|TRBV27|TRBJ2-7
TGTGCCAGCAGTTCACAACTTGGACTAGCGGGGGCCTACGAGCAGTACTTC
CASSSQLGLAGAYEQYF
>-|TRBD1|TRBV9|TRBJ1-1
TGTGCCAGCAGCGTAGCTCGGGACAGCATGAACACTGAAGCTTTCTTT
CASSVARDSMNTEAFF
>-|TRBD1|TRBV6-1|TRBJ1-2
TGTGCCAGCAGCAGACAGGGCGCCCCATATGGCTACACCTTC
CASSRQGAPYGYTF
>-|-|TRBV30|TRBJ1-1
TGTGCCTGGAGTCGAGGGTTTGGGTTTCGGAACACTGAAGCTTTCTTT
CAWSRGFGFRNTEAFF
>once|TRBD2|TRBV6-1|TRBJ2-1
TGTGCCAGCAGTGAAGCGAGGCCCACTAGCGGGAGGGTAGACAATGAGCAGTTCTTC
CASSEARPTSGRVDNEQFF
>once|-|TRBV4-1|TRBJ1-1
TGCGCCAGCAGCCGCGTTGGTTCTCGTGACACTGAAGCTTTCTTT
CASSRVGSRDTEAFF
>-|-|TRBV28|TRBJ2-2
TGTGCCAGCACCCAAGTCCCCGGGGGGCTGTGGCCGAACACCGGGGAGCTGTTTTTT
CASTQVPGGLWPNTGELFF
>-|TRBD1|TRBV4-1|TRBJ1-1
TGCGCCAGCAGCCAGCCAATGAAACCGGGACAGAAGGAGAACACTGAAGCTTTCTTT
CASSQPMKPGQKENTEAFF
>few|-|TRBV6-4|TRBJ2-1
TGTGCCAGCACCACAGGGACGAAGCAGTTCTTC
CASTTGTKQFF
>-|-|TRBV6-1|TRBJ2-7
TGTGCCTCCTCGGACTTTCCCCTTGAGCAGTACTTC
CASSDFPLEQYF
>-|TRBD2|TRBV19|TRBJ2-1
TGTGCCAGTTCTTTAGCGGGAGGGCCGGATGAGCAGTTCTTC
CASSLAGGPDEQFF
>-|TRBD2|TRBV12-5|TRBJ2-1
TGTGCTAGCCACCCTCTAGCGGACCGCTGGAATGAGCAGTTCTTC
CASHPLADRWNEQFF
>-|-|TRBV20-1|TRBJ2-5
TGCAGTGCGACAGCCGCGGAGACCCAGTACTTC
CSATAAETQYF
>-|-|TRBV5-4|TRBJ2-4
TGTGCCAGCAGTTCTCCGGACAGTGAAGCCAAAAACATTCAGTACTTC
CASSSPDSEAKNIQYF
>once|-|TRBV4-3|TRBJ2-5
TGCGCCAGCAGCCTCGGCAGGGGCCGGGAGACCCAGTACTTC
CASSLGRGRETQYF
>-|-|TRBV19|TRBJ1-2
TGTGCCAGTAGTATCTTTCAGCCCCCGAAGAGGGTCTTCTATGGCTACACCTTC
CASSIFQPPKRVFYGYTF
>-|-|TRBV19|TRBJ2-4
TGTGCCAGTAGTGCGGACAGGCCGGGAGTCAAAAACATTCAGTACTTC
CASSADRPGVKNIQYF
>-|-|TRBV21-1|TRBJ2-5
TGTGCCAGCAGCAAGGGGCGATTCGGACAGGAACAAGAGACCCAGTACTTC
CASSKGRFGQEQETQYF
>-|TRBD2|TRBV6-5|TRBJ2-3
TGTGCCAGCAGTAGGAGCGGGGGACAAACAGATACGCAGTATTTT
CASSRSGGQTDTQYF
>-|-|TRBV6-5|TRBJ1-1
TGTGCCAGCAGGGGGGGTGGGACGGGGAACACTGAAGCTTTCTTT
CASRGGGTGNTEAFF
>few|-|TRBV5-1|TRBJ1-2
TGCGCCAGCAGCTTGGCGAGTAGGACAGAGAACTATGGCTACACCTTC
CASSLASRTENYGYTF
>-|TRBD1|TRBV5-1|TRBJ2-5
TGCGCCAGCATCAGGAACAGGGGACCCCAAGAGACCCAGTACTTC
CASIRNRGPQETQYF
>-|-|TRBV30|TRBJ1-4
TGTGCCTGGAGTACGACAGCTAAAAATGAAAAACTGTTTTTT
CAWSTTAKNEKLFF
>once|-|TRBV6-6|TRBJ1-1
TGTGCCAGCAGTTACTCGATCAGGGCAGCGAACACTGAAGCTTTCTTT
CASSYSIRAANTEAFF
>-|-|TRBV2|TRBJ1-6
TGTGCCAGCAGTGAAGCCCCTAGCAGAAATAATTCACCCCTCCACTTT
CASSEAPSRNNSPLHF
>-|TRBD1|TRBV4-3|TRBJ2-3
TGCGCCAGCAGCCGCAACAGGGGACACGATACGCAGTATTTT
CASSRNRGHDTQYF
>-|-|TRBV7-9|TRBJ1-2
TGTGCCAGCAGTCGCATGCCTCCCGACAGAGTCTATGGCTACACCTTC
CASSRMPPDRVYGYTF
>-|TRBD2|TRBV30|TRBJ2-5
TGTGCCTGGCGGACTAGCGGGGGACCCACAGGAGCCCAGTACTTC
CAWRTSGGPTGAQYF
>-|-|TRBV28|TRBJ2-3
TGTGCCAGCAGTTTATCCGCGGGTAGCACAGATACGCAGTATTTT
CASSLSAGSTDTQYF
>-|-|TRBV12-5|TRBJ2-5
TGTGCTAGTGGGGCTGCGAAAGGGGAAGGGAAAGAAGTAGAGACCCAGTACTTC
CASGAAKGEGKEVETQYF
>-|-|TRBV7-2|TRBJ2-3
TGTGCCAGCAGCTTAGTTGCAGGGGTGGATACGCAGTATTTT
CASSLVAGVDTQYF
>-|-|TRBV28|TRBJ1-3
TGTGCCAGCATATCCTCTAGGCATCGCTCTGGAAACACCATATATTTT
CASISSRHRSGNTIYF
>once|-|TRBV7-2|TRBJ2-7
TGTGCCAGCAGCCACAACCTGGGGACAAGTGGGAACTACGAGCAGTACTTC
CASSHNLGTSGNYEQYF
>-|TRBD2|TRBV28|TRBJ2-7
TGTGCCAGCAGTCCCGGGACTAGCAGGTCCTACGAGCAGTACTTC
CASSPGTSRSYEQYF
>-|-|TRBV7-9|TRBJ1-4
TGTGCCAGCAGCTTAGACCAGGGTCCGGCTATTGAAAAACTGTTTTTT
CASSLDQGPAIEKLFF
>-|-|TRBV4-3|TRBJ2-7
TGCGCCAGCAGCCAAGCCCAGGGGCGAAGCTCCTACGAGCAGTACTTC
CASSQAQGRSSYEQYF
>-|TRBD1|TRBV28|TRBJ2-7
TGTGCCAGCAGTTTATCCCAGGACAGGACCTTCGGCGAGCAGTACTTC
CASSLSQDRTFGEQYF
>few|-|TRBV30|TRBJ1-4
TGTGCCTGGAAGACAACAACTAATGAAAAACTGTTTTTT
CAWKTTTNEKLFF
>-|-|TRBV28|TRBJ2-7
TGTGCCAGCAGTACGCGGCGTGAAGTCTACGAGCAGTACTTC
CASSTRREVYEQYF
>-|TRBD1|TRBV28|TRBJ2-7
TGTGCCAGCAGTTTATCGCCTGGGACAGGCCTATTCTACGAGCAGTACTTC
CASSLSPGTGLFYEQYF
>-|TRBD2|TRBV10-3|TRBJ2-1
TGTGCCATCAGTGAGTCGCCTAGCGGGGGGATCAATGAGCAGTTCTTC
CAISESPSGGINEQFF
>once|-|TRBV6-6|TRBJ2-3
TGTGCCAGCAGTTACAATGGTGCTAACGGCACAGATACGCAGTATTTT
CASSYNGANGTDTQYF
>-|TRBD2|TRBV6-5|TRBJ2-3
TGTGCCAGCAGTTACCGTAGCGGGGGTGGAGATACGCAGTATTTT
CASSYRSGGGDTQYF
>-|-|TRBV5-6|TRBJ2-3
TGTGCCAGCAGCTCGAGCTTAGGTCGGGACAAGGCTGGCACAGATACGCAGTATTTT
CASSSSLGRDKAGTDTQYF